The 25 T cell receptor beta chains given below trace back to one sample, sequenced in a study of blood T cell repertoires in COVID-19. Generated by immunoSEQ multiplex PCR, the TCRdb table keeps only in-frame clones and is missing some. The sample holds 70,000 to 75,000 clones, roughly 76% seen once. What was sequenced was peripheral blood. These receptors were obtained from a woman aged 70-85 years with acute or convalescent COVID-19.

The rearrangement links TRBV5-6 to TRBJ2-3, with a weak D call TRBD2 (5 bases). Germline loops: CDR1 SGHDT, CDR2 YYEEEE. The V gene lost 5 bases and the J gene lost 10 bases, with 17 bases spanning the gap. The CDR3 is 13 amino acids. The CDR3 sequence: CASRPPGSPSQYF. The CDR3 coding sequence is TGTGCCAGCAGACCCCCGGGATCCCCATCGCAGTATTTT.

This chain uses TRBV3-1 (or the pseudogene TRBV3-2) with TRBJ2-7, with TRBD2 matching 7 bases. This CDR3 has 15 amino acids. Germline V lookup: CDR1 LGHDT, CDR2 YNNKEL (reference sequence). Trimming at V came to 0 bases and at J to 0 bases, leaving 2 bases not matched to a gene. In nucleotides, the CDR3 is TGTGCCAGCAGCCAAGAGGCTAGCGGCTCCTACGAGCAGTACTTC. It encodes CASSQEASGSYEQYF.

This clone was seen only a few times. One end of the junction fails to match germline, which may point to a read error. The V gene is TRBV20-1, the J gene TRBJ2-5; 10 bases fit TRBD1. CDR3 length: 11 residues. Looked up from germline, CDR1 is DFQATT and CDR2 is SNEGSKA (reference sequence). CDR3 region: CSARDLDRGNF. The CDR3 DNA sequence: TGCAGTGCTAGAGATTTGGACAGGGGGAACTTC.

The chain uses TRBV5-8 and TRBJ2-7; D is perhaps TRBD2 (6 bases). Germline assignment: CDR1 SGHTS and CDR2 YDEGEE. V was shortened by 2 bases and J by 3 bases, with 9 bases between the two germline ends. The CDR3 extends over 13 amino acids. DNA of the CDR3: TGTGCCAGCAGCTTAGGGACTCTCTACGAGCAGTACTTC. Translating gives CASSLGTLYEQYF. Combining the CDR3 with reference TRBV5-8 and TRBJ2-7 gives the whole variable domain EAGVTQSPTHLIKTRGQQATLRCSPISGHTSVYWYQQALGLGLQFLLWYDEGEERNRGNFPPRFSGRQFPNYSSELNVNALELEDSALYLCASSLGTLYEQYFGPGTRLTVT.

The genes are TRBV7-3 and TRBJ2-5; 11 bases are shared with TRBD2. Germline V gene lookup returns CDR1 SGHTA and CDR2 FQGTGA. CDR3 length equals 15 residues. The trim removed 5 bases at V and 4 bases at J, leaving 6 bases unmatched. The CDR3 DNA sequence: TGTGCCAGCAGCAAAATAGCGGGAGGGCGAGAGACCCAGTACTTC. Translation gives CASSKIAGGRETQYF.

This chain joins TRBV5-1 and TRBJ1-5; the match to TRBD1 covers 8 bases. This CDR3 contains 15 residues. J lost 3 bases, V lost 0 bases, and 2 bases had no gene match. CDR1 and CDR2 (germline): SGHRS, YFSETQ. The CDR3 bases are TGCGCCAGCAGCTTGGCAGGGGGCAACAATCAGCCCCAGCATTTT. It codes for CASSLAGGNNQPQHF.

The chain is built from TRBV2 and TRBJ2-1, with D tentatively TRBD1 (6 bases). Trimming shortened V by 0 bases and J by 4 bases, and 13 bases separated the two germline ends. The CDR3 extends over 16 amino acids. Germline values: CDR1 SNHLY, CDR2 FYNNEI. The CDR3 reads CASSEATGHLYNEQFF. The CDR3 nucleotides are TGTGCCAGCAGTGAAGCAACGGGACACCTTTACAATGAGCAGTTCTTC. The full variable domain, its missing parts supplied by reference TRBV2 and TRBJ2-1, is EPEVTQTPSHQVTQMGQEVILRCVPISNHLYFYWYRQILGQKVEFLVSFYNNEISEKSEIFDDQFSVERPDGSNFTLKIRSTKLEDSAMYFCASSEATGHLYNEQFFGPGTRLTVL.

On this clone: A read error may account for a junction end that differs from germline. The chain recombines TRBV28 with TRBJ2-7, with 10 bases identical to TRBD1. Germline-derived CDR1 and CDR2 are MDHEN and SYDVKM. The CDR3 runs to 16 residues. CDR3 DNA sequence: TGTGCCAACGCGACGGGACAGGGGATAATCTCCGACGAGCAGTACTTC. Amino acid sequence: CANATGQGIISDEQYF.

The CDR3 bases are TGCGCCAGCAGTCGTGGAAGGGGGAATAACTATGGCTACACCTTC. It codes for CASSRGRGNNYGYTF. The rearrangement uses TRBV5-1 and TRBJ1-2; tentative D call: TRBD1 (6 bases). Germline V gene data show CDR1 as SGHRS and CDR2 as YFSETQ. The CDR3 extends over 15 amino acids. The germline V and J ends were trimmed by 5 bases and 1 base, with 15 bases remaining between them. The whole variable domain, filled in from reference TRBV5-1 and TRBJ1-2, reads KAGVTQTPRYLIKTRGQQVTLSCSPISGHRSVSWYQQTPGQGLQFLFEYFSETQRNKGNFPGRFSGRQFSNSRSEMNVSTLELGDSALYLCASSRGRGNNYGYTFGSGTRLTVV.

This clone was detected only a few times. The chain carries TRBV5-5 and TRBJ1-2; 7 bases line up with TRBD1. The CDR3 covers 15 residues. After removal of 3 bases from V and 5 bases from J, the junction contained 10 bases not matched to a gene. In germline, CDR1 is SGHKS, CDR2 YYEKEE (reference sequence). CDR3 sequence (DNA): TGTGCCAGCAGCTGGGACGGCACAGGGGTATATGGCTACACCTTC. This sequence encodes CASSWDGTGVYGYTF. Filled out from reference TRBV5-5 and TRBJ1-2, the complete variable domain reads DAGVTQSPTHLIKTRGQQVTLRCSPISGHKSVSWYQQVLGQGPQFIFQYYEKEERGRGNFPDRFSARQFPNYSSELNVNALLLGDSALYLCASSWDGTGVYGYTFGSGTRLTVV.

V and J are TRBV15 and TRBJ1-6, with D possibly matching TRBD1 (5 bases). Trimming took off 1 base at V and 5 bases at J, with 6 bases between the two ends. The CDR3 totals 14 residues. Germline CDR1 LNHNV, CDR2 YYDKDF (reference sequence). CDR3 sequence (DNA): TGTGCCACCAGCAGAGGGACACATAATTCACCCCTCCACTTT. Protein product: CATSRGTHNSPLHF.

The rearrangement joins TRBV27 to TRBJ2-3, with 10 bases aligning to TRBD2. V lost 5 bases, J lost 0 bases, and 8 bases stayed unmatched. CDR1 is MNHEY, CDR2 SMNVEV, per germline (reference sequence). CDR3 length: 17 amino acids. The CDR3 loop reads CASSPESGRASTDTQYF. The CDR3 DNA reads TGTGCCAGCAGTCCCGAAAGCGGGAGGGCTAGCACAGATACGCAGTATTTT.

The chain uses TRBV6-1 and TRBJ1-5, with TRBD1 as a possible D gene (5 bases). Between the trimmed V and J ends, which lost 3 bases and 9 bases, there was a span of 18 bases. Germline CDR1 MNHNS, CDR2 SASEGT. The CDR3 is 15 residues long. CDR3 in amino acids: CASSEGGHPIRPQHF. Here the CDR3 DNA reads TGTGCCAGCAGTGAGGGGGGTCATCCCATCAGGCCCCAGCATTTT.

V and J are TRBV15 and TRBJ2-6; no firm D call. CDR1 and CDR2 (germline): LNHNV, YYDKDF (reference sequence). The CDR3 totals 15 residues. Trimming took off 1 base at V and 1 base at J, with 5 bases between the two ends. The CDR3 protein is CATSRGQSGANVLTF. DNA of the CDR3: TGTGCCACCAGCAGAGGGCAGTCTGGGGCCAACGTCCTGACTTTC.

The V call is TRBV10-3, the J call TRBJ2-3; the match to TRBD2 covers 7 bases. Germline loops: CDR1 ENHRY, CDR2 SYGVKD. There are 13 residues in the CDR3. V lost 7 bases and J lost 6; bases outside the gene matches: 7. CDR3 nucleotide sequence: TGTGCCATCACATCGGGAGGAGGGGATACGCAGTATTTT. Translated, it gives CAITSGGGDTQYF.

This sequence joins TRBV28 and TRBJ1-2; 7 bases line up with TRBD1. The CDR3 sequence is 16 residues long. Germline trimming cut 2 bases from V and 5 bases from J; bases unmatched to any gene: 11. In germline, CDR1 is MDHEN, CDR2 SYDVKM. In DNA form, the CDR3 reads TGTGCCAGCAGTTTAGGTCGTTGGGACAGTGGATATGGCTACACCTTC. Its translation is CASSLGRWDSGYGYTF.

The chain carries TRBV23-1 and TRBJ1-5; D is perhaps TRBD1 (5 bases). TRBV23-1 is given ORF status, its function remaining uncertain. CDR3 length equals 16 residues. Trimming cost V 2 bases and J 7 bases, with 18 bases left between them. DNA of the CDR3: TGCGCCAGCAGTCAAAACAACCCGGGACTTACGCAGCCCCAGCATTTT. As protein: CASSQNNPGLTQPQHF.

The rearrangement joins TRBV24-1 to TRBJ1-5; 9 positions agree with TRBD1. J lost 4 bases, V lost 5 bases, and 2 bases had no gene match. Germline lookup yields CDR1 KGHDR and CDR2 SFDVKD. CDR3 length equals 14 residues. The CDR3 loop reads CATSGQGVNQPQHF. Written as DNA, the CDR3 is TGTGCCACCAGTGGACAGGGGGTTAATCAGCCCCAGCATTTT.

The chain couples TRBV5-1 to TRBJ2-3, with unresolved D. Germline V CDR1 and CDR2: SGHRS, YFSETQ. V was clipped by 2 bases and J by 1 base, with 14 bases between them. This CDR3 has 16 amino acids. The CDR3 DNA is TGCGCCAGCAGCTTAGAGACTTTTCCCCGCACAGATACGCAGTATTTT. Protein product: CASSLETFPRTDTQYF.

A single count supports this clone. This chain links TRBV20-1 with TRBJ2-1; TRBD1 might be the D (6 bases). The CDR3 is 14 amino acids. Germline CDR1 DFQATT, CDR2 SNEGSKA (reference sequence). V dropped 3 bases and J dropped 4 bases, with 13 bases sitting between them. The CDR3, as DNA: TGCAGTGCTAGTCCCGGGACACTTTACAATGAGCAGTTCTTC. This translates into CSASPGTLYNEQFF.

V is TRBV19 and J is TRBJ1-2; 7 bases map to TRBD1. CDR1 and CDR2 from the germline V gene are LNHDA and SQIVND (reference sequence). The CDR3 has 15 amino acids. The trim removed 4 bases at V and 0 bases at J, leaving 5 bases unmatched. This CDR3 reads CASSRAGTANYGYTF. DNA of the CDR3: TGTGCCAGTAGTAGGGCCGGGACAGCTAACTATGGCTACACCTTC.

The J gene is TRBJ2-6, the V gene TRBV9, with D perhaps matching TRBD1 (6 bases). The CDR3 extends over 16 amino acids. V shed 0 bases and J shed 2 bases, with 9 bases lying between them. From germline, CDR1 is SGDLS and CDR2 YYNGEE. The chain's CDR3 is CASSVAAGAGANVLTF. For the CDR3, the DNA is TGTGCCAGCAGCGTAGCGGCAGGGGCTGGGGCCAACGTCCTGACTTTC.

The genes are TRBV19 and TRBJ1-2; 10 nucleotides line up with TRBD1. This CDR3 has 15 amino acids. V shed 1 base and J 8 bases; nucleotides not matched to a gene: 7. Germline V CDR1 and CDR2: LNHDA, SQIVND (reference sequence). The CDR3: CASSIGRQGAGGYTF. The CDR3 coding sequence is TGTGCCAGTAGTATAGGCAGACAGGGGGCTGGCGGCTACACCTTC.

There are a few counts of this clone. The chain recombines TRBV4-1 with TRBJ1-5, with D perhaps matching TRBD1 (5 bases). The CDR3 runs 17 residues. The V gene's germline CDR1 is MGHRA and CDR2 YSYEKL. V was pared by 1 base and J by 0 bases, with 13 bases between. In DNA form, the CDR3 reads TGCGCCAGCAGCCAAGTCGAAGACAGATTTAGCAATCAGCCCCAGCATTTT. Translation: CASSQVEDRFSNQPQHF.

This chain joins TRBV4-1 and TRBJ2-4, with TRBD2 as a possible D gene (7 bases). This CDR3 spans 17 amino acids. V lost 0 bases and J lost 0, with 12 bases in between. Germline-derived CDR1 and CDR2 are MGHRA and YSYEKL. The CDR3 spells CASSQDGGPLAKNIQYF. The DNA of the CDR3 is TGCGCCAGCAGCCAAGACGGGGGGCCCTTAGCCAAAAACATTCAGTACTTC.